This T cell receptor beta chain was recorded in a study of vaccination and CD4 T cells after COVID-19. Details on this clonotype: Its antigen is not identified.

Trimming stripped 3 bases from V and 2 bases from J, with 16 bases between. This CDR3 region has 17 residues. Germline-derived CDR1 and CDR2 are SNHLY and FYNNEI. Indicated treatment: approximately nine-day PBMC culture with coronavirus spike peptide pools or control peptides (ViraFEST assay). With the Oncomine TCR Beta short-read assay, DNA from cultured CD4+ T cells was sequenced. Each CDR3 protein gets one entry after TCRdb re-called the PCR reads with MiXCR. Of about 14,000 distinct CDR3 sequences listed, around 58% are singletons. The source material was CD4+ T cells from blood, cultured in vitro. The clonotype originates from a human donor who had recovered from COVID-19. This chain connects TRBV2 to TRBJ2-2; D is possibly TRBD1 (6 bases). In DNA, the CDR3 is TGTGCCAGCAGTGAGGGTTGGAACAGGGATAACACCGGGGAGCTGTTTTTT. Translated, it gives CASSEGWNRDNTGELFF.